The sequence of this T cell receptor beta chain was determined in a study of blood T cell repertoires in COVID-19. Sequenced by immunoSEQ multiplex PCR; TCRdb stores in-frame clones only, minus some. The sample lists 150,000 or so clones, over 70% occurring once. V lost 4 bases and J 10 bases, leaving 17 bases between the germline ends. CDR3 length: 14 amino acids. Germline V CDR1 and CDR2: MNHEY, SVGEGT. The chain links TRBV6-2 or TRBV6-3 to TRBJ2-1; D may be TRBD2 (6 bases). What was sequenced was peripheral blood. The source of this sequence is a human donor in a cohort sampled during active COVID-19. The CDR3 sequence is CASSSRDLLPEQFF. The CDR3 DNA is TGTGCCAGCAGTTCGCGGGACTTACTTCCAGAGCAGTTCTTC.